Below are 15 T cell receptor beta chains sequenced from a single sample in a study of shared clonotypes between healthy human individuals. The protocol was immunoSEQ multiplex PCR, while the TCRdb copy is restricted to in-frame clones and leaves out a portion. The sample carries a few million clones, approximately 95% recorded once. Sequencing input: naive CD4+ T cells from PBMCs. The subset was: CD45RA+ positively selected. The source is a young man in good health. Some clones in this sample may be carry-over from other donors' samples.

The genes are TRBV6-6 and TRBJ1-4; 10 bases are shared with TRBD1. V lost 5 bases and J lost 3; bases outside the gene matches: 6. The CDR3 spans 16 residues. The germline gives CDR1 MNHNY, CDR2 SVGAGI (reference sequence). The CDR3 sequence: CASSRTGGKANEKLFF. The CDR3 coding sequence is TGTGCCAGCAGTCGGACAGGGGGAAAGGCTAATGAAAAACTGTTTTTT.

V is TRBV5-1 and J is TRBJ1-3, with D hard to call. This CDR3 contains 15 residues. CDR1 and CDR2 from the germline V gene are SGHRS and YFSETQ. V lost 0 bases, J lost 2 bases, and 9 bases lay in between. The chain's CDR3 is CASSLGGMAGNTIYF. In nucleotides, the CDR3 is TGCGCCAGCAGCTTGGGCGGGATGGCTGGAAACACCATATATTTT.

The CDR3 DNA reads as TGTGCCAGTAGTATCAGCGGGAGCACCTACGAGCAGTACTTC. Translated, it gives CASSISGSTYEQYF. This rearrangement joins TRBV19 to TRBJ2-7; 8 bases match TRBD2. CDR3 length: 14 amino acids. V dropped 3 bases and J dropped 2; count of bases not matched to a gene: 3. Per germline, CDR1 LNHDA and CDR2 SQIVND (reference sequence).

This clone was seen once. CDR3 bases: TGTGCCAGCAGCCGCTACGGTGGCGATACGCAGTATTTT. It is translated as CASSRYGGDTQYF. The chain has TRBV5-6 and TRBJ2-3; D is undetermined. The CDR3 extends over 13 amino acids. Between the trimmed V and J ends, which lost 4 bases and 6 bases, there was a span of 12 bases. The germline gives CDR1 SGHDT, CDR2 YYEEEE.

The V gene is TRBV27, the J gene TRBJ2-5, with TRBD2 matching over 7 bases. The V gene's germline CDR1 is MNHEY and CDR2 SMNVEV (reference sequence). The V gene end was trimmed by 6 bases and the J gene end by 9 bases; junction bases not matched to a gene: 7. This CDR3 has 12 residues. The DNA of the CDR3 is TGTGCCAGCAGAGGGTGGGGAGGGGCCCAGTACTTC. It translates to CASRGWGGAQYF.

This rearrangement joins TRBV9 to TRBJ2-7; D might be TRBD2 (5 bases). V was cut by 2 bases and J by 1 base, with 13 bases left in between. The CDR3 length is 15 residues. CDR1 is SGDLS, CDR2 YYNGEE, per germline. CDR3 loop: CASSVGNTGSYEQYF. Written as DNA, the CDR3 is TGTGCCAGCAGCGTCGGGAATACTGGATCCTACGAGCAGTACTTC. The entire variable domain, with the rest obtained from reference TRBV9 and TRBJ2-7, is as follows: DSGVTQTPKHLITATGQRVTLRCSPRSGDLSVYWYQQSLDQGLQFLIQYYNGEERAKGNILERFSAQQFPDLHSELNLSSLELGDSALYFCASSVGNTGSYEQYFGPGTRLTVT.

This clone was seen only a few times. The chain couples TRBV7-9 to TRBJ1-1, with 7 bases that match TRBD1. Per germline, CDR1 SEHNR and CDR2 FQNEAQ (reference sequence). The CDR3 loop spans 14 amino acids. V lost 1 base, J lost 5 bases, and 4 bases stayed unmatched. The DNA of the CDR3 is TGTGCCAGCAGCTTAGGACAGGGAGTGACTGAAGCTTTCTTT. As protein: CASSLGQGVTEAFF.

This chain joins TRBV7-2 and TRBJ2-5; TRBD2 might be the D (5 bases). Trimming took 1 base from V and 6 from J, leaving 12 bases between them. Germline-derived CDR1 and CDR2 are SGHTA and FQGNSA. The CDR3 sequence is 14 residues long. CDR3 amino acids: CASSLERGRQTQYF. The CDR3 region has the DNA TGTGCCAGCAGCTTAGAACGCGGGCGGCAGACCCAGTACTTC.

The J gene is TRBJ1-5, the V gene TRBV4-2; possible D gene TRBD1, 6 bases. Trimming took 4 bases from V and 7 from J, leaving 11 bases between them. This CDR3 is built from 13 residues. Per the germline V gene, CDR1 is LGHNA and CDR2 is YNFKEQ. The DNA for the CDR3 is TGTGCCAGCAGCCCCCCAGGGGTCCAGCCCCAGCATTTT. Translation gives CASSPPGVQPQHF.

CDR3 nucleotide sequence: TGTGCCAGCAGCTTAGCGGTCGGACAGCCCTCCTACGAGCAGTACTTC. Translating gives CASSLAVGQPSYEQYF. The chain links TRBV7-2 to TRBJ2-7, with TRBD1 as a possible D gene (6 bases). Germline CDR1 is SGHTA and CDR2 is FQGNSA. Trimming removed 0 bases from V and 0 bases from J, with 12 bases in between. This CDR3 contains 16 residues.

The V gene is TRBV2, the J gene TRBJ2-3; D unclear. Per the germline V gene, CDR1 is SNHLY and CDR2 is FYNNEI. The V gene lost 2 bases and the J gene lost 3 bases, with 9 bases spanning the gap. This CDR3 is built from 14 residues. The CDR3: CASSETPRTDTQYF. For the CDR3, the DNA is TGTGCCAGCAGTGAAACTCCCAGGACAGATACGCAGTATTTT.

V and J are TRBV11-2 and TRBJ1-2; TRBD1 matches at 9 bases. This CDR3 is built from 16 residues. Germline CDR1 reads SGHAT; CDR2 reads FQNNGV. Trimming removed 4 bases from V and 7 bases from J; junction bases left unmatched: 13. CDR3 sequence (DNA): TGTGCCAGCAGCTCACCCCGCCGGACAGGGGTTAGTGGCTACACCTTC. Residues: CASSSPRRTGVSGYTF.

V usage is TRBV7-9 and J usage is TRBJ1-4; 10 nucleotides line up with TRBD1. Germline assignment: CDR1 SEHNR and CDR2 FQNEAQ (reference sequence). With V trimmed by 5 bases and J by 7 bases, 1 base remained unmatched. The CDR3 has 13 amino acids. CDR3 DNA sequence: TGTGCCAGCAGCAGGGACAGGGGTGAAAAACTGTTTTTT. Translation: CASSRDRGEKLFF.

This chain uses TRBV6-5 with TRBJ1-1; 8 bases fit TRBD1. Germline trimming cut 9 bases from V and 4 bases from J; bases unmatched to any gene: 4. CDR3 length: 12 residues. Germline CDR1 MNHEY, CDR2 SVGAGI. The CDR3 nucleotides are TGTGCCAGTTACAGGGGGGGCACTGAAGCTTTCTTT. This sequence encodes CASYRGGTEAFF.

This clone showed up just once. The chain has TRBV18 and TRBJ1-2, with unresolved D. The length of the CDR3 is 13 residues. Germline CDR1 is KGHSH and CDR2 is LQKENI. Trimming pared 6 bases from V and 3 bases from J, leaving 11 bases between. The CDR3 region has the DNA TGTGCCAGCTCTTCGGCGGGAGACTATGGCTACACCTTC. Amino acid sequence: CASSSAGDYGYTF.